The 7 T cell receptor beta chains listed next were all sequenced from one sample in a study of OX40 agonist ivuxolimab in advanced cancers. Assay used: immunoSEQ multiplex PCR; TCRdb lists only in-frame clones, some missing. The repertoire holds tens of thousands of clones, just over 85% seen once, with 3.4% in the top ten. The sample in question was CD4+ or CD8+ T cells sorted from blood, obtained in a trial of the OX40 agonist ivuxolimab. These receptor sequences come from an adult with an advanced solid tumor such as melanoma, head and neck, liver or kidney cancer.

The V and J genes are TRBV27 and TRBJ2-3; unclear D gene. Germline V gives CDR1 MNHEY, CDR2 SMNVEV (reference sequence). V was pared by 5 bases and J by 3 bases, with 12 bases between. The length of the CDR3 is 14 residues. CDR3 sequence reads: CASSPRSVTDTQYF. CDR3 sequence (DNA): TGTGCCAGCAGTCCCCGTTCGGTAACAGATACGCAGTATTTT.

The genes are TRBV14 and TRBJ1-6, with D possibly TRBD1 on 5 matching bases. Trimming pared 3 bases from V and 7 bases from J, leaving 13 bases between. The CDR3 consists of 15 residues. The V gene's germline CDR1 is SGHDN and CDR2 FVKESK. The DNA for the CDR3 is TGTGCCAGCAGCCAGGCGGGACGGGGGAATTCACCCCTCCACTTT. It encodes CASSQAGRGNSPLHF.

The chain employs TRBV4-1 and TRBJ2-3; 12 bases are shared with TRBD2. J was trimmed by 1 base and V by 6 bases; bases with no gene match: 14. Germline values: CDR1 MGHRA, CDR2 YSYEKL. The CDR3 runs 19 residues. The DNA of the CDR3 is TGCGCCAGCAGTTATGCCGCTCTAGCGGGAGGGCCTCGCACAGATACGCAGTATTTT. Translated: CASSYAALAGGPRTDTQYF.

CDR3 bases: TGCGCCAGCAGCTTGGCCGACCGCTACGAGCAGTACTTC. It is translated as CASSLADRYEQYF. This rearrangement joins TRBV5-1 to TRBJ2-7; unclear D gene. The CDR3 runs 13 residues. Germline V gene data show CDR1 as SGHRS and CDR2 as YFSETQ. V lost 0 bases and J lost 3, with 7 bases in between.

The chain has TRBV28 and TRBJ1-2; the D is unclear. Germline-derived CDR1 and CDR2 are MDHEN and SYDVKM. This CDR3 is 12 amino acids long. Trimming shortened V by 10 bases and J by 5 bases, and 14 bases separated the two germline ends. The CDR3 sequence: CAIVSGGYGYTF. The CDR3 DNA is TGTGCCATCGTATCTGGAGGGTATGGCTACACCTTC.

V and J are TRBV5-1 and TRBJ2-2; D assignment may be TRBD1 or TRBD2 (5 bases each). The CDR3 consists of 14 residues. Germline CDR1 and CDR2: SGHRS and YFSETQ. V lost 8 bases to trimming and J lost 4 bases, with 15 bases between them. The CDR3 here is CASKEGPGTGELFF. CDR3 DNA sequence: TGCGCCAGTAAAGAGGGGCCGGGCACCGGGGAGCTGTTTTTT.

The rearrangement links TRBV30 to TRBJ2-1; 9 nucleotides line up with TRBD2. J lost 5 bases, V lost 7 bases, and 12 bases had no gene match. This CDR3 is 15 amino acids long. The germline V gene encodes CDR1 GTSNPN and CDR2 SVGIG (reference sequence). The CDR3 DNA follows: TGTGCCTCGTCCGGGGTAGCGGGAGTTAACAATGAGCAGTTCTTC. Residues: CASSGVAGVNNEQFF.